This TCR beta chain is from a study of T cell responses to AZD1222 COVID-19 vaccine. Study at large: Second-dose intervals of approximately 4 or approximately 12 weeks were pooled. Findings of the study overall: Across spike, vaccine-associated CD4 TCRs were found, dominant at 160-218 and 743-854. Increased Spike-specific TCR breadth and depth were observed after two AZD1222 doses. None of the repertoires were sampled until the peak T cell response had passed.

The protocol was immunoSEQ multiplex PCR, while the TCRdb copy is restricted to in-frame clones and leaves out a portion. Here the sample spans some 92,000 clones, 88% being singletons. Germline assignment: CDR1 LNHDA and CDR2 SQIVND (reference sequence). Trimming took off 6 bases at V and 2 bases at J, with 24 bases between the two ends. The CDR3 covers 18 residues. As for this clone: Its antigen is currently unknown.

This chain uses TRBV19 with TRBJ2-3; tentatively, D is TRBD1 (7 bases). Sequencing used peripheral blood, obtained on day 0 of AZD1222 vaccination. The receptor was derived from an adult in good health. The CDR3 DNA reads as TGTGCCAGTAGCAACAGGGGACTCCTCATCCCGGCCACAGATACGCAGTATTTT. Protein: CASSNRGLLIPATDTQYF.